Following are 23 T cell receptor beta chains from one sample sequenced in a study of T cell responses to AZD1222 COVID-19 vaccine. TCRdb's copy holds only in-frame clones and misses some; the assay was immunoSEQ multiplex PCR. The sample has fewer than 70,000 clones, about 87% seen once. This specimen was peripheral blood, taken on day 0 of AZD1222 vaccination. The receptors come from an adult in good health.

V gene TRBV2 combines with J gene TRBJ1-1, with D unresolved. This CDR3 has 14 amino acids. Germline V gene lookup returns CDR1 SNHLY and CDR2 FYNNEI. Trimming cost V 3 bases and J 1 base, with 9 bases left between them. For the CDR3, the DNA is TGTGCCAGCAGTGAGAACCTCTCGAACACTGAAGCTTTCTTT. It translates to CASSENLSNTEAFF.

The chain carries TRBV27 and TRBJ2-1; either TRBD1 or TRBD2 may supply D (6 bases each). V was pared by 0 bases and J by 3 bases, with 18 bases between. The CDR3 totals 18 residues. Germline lookup yields CDR1 MNHEY and CDR2 SMNVEV (reference sequence). Here the CDR3 DNA reads TGTGCCAGCAGTTTATCTGCTACAGGGAGGTTTCGCTACAATGAGCAGTTCTTC. Translating gives CASSLSATGRFRYNEQFF.

This clone was seen just once. This chain uses TRBV5-1 with TRBJ2-7; 8 bases agree with TRBD2. Unmatched junction bases numbered 8, after V lost 1 base and J lost 5 bases. The CDR3 is 15 residues long. Germline values: CDR1 SGHRS, CDR2 YFSETQ. In DNA, the CDR3 is TGCGCCAGCAGCTTGTCGACCGGGACTAGAAACGAGCAGTACTTC. Translation gives CASSLSTGTRNEQYF.

The chain carries TRBV30 and TRBJ2-2; 7 bases are shared with TRBD2. The CDR3 extends over 13 amino acids. Unmatched junction bases numbered 4, after V lost 8 bases and J lost 1 base. Germline V CDR1 and CDR2: GTSNPN, SVGIG (reference sequence). CDR3 bases: TGTGCCAGCGGGACGGGGAACACCGGGGAGCTGTTTTTT. It specifies CASGTGNTGELFF.

This chain joins TRBV5-8 and TRBJ2-5; 10 nucleotides match TRBD1. Germline V CDR1 and CDR2: SGHTS, YDEGEE. V was clipped by 1 base and J by 5 bases; unmatched bases: 11. The CDR3 extends over 17 amino acids. CDR3: CASSLPQGQGSGETQYF. As DNA, the CDR3 is TGTGCCAGCAGCTTGCCCCAGGGACAGGGGAGCGGGGAGACCCAGTACTTC. Full variable domain (outside the CDR3, taken from reference TRBV5-8 and TRBJ2-5): EAGVTQSPTHLIKTRGQQATLRCSPISGHTSVYWYQQALGLGLQFLLWYDEGEERNRGNFPPRFSGRQFPNYSSELNVNALELEDSALYLCASSLPQGQGSGETQYFGPGTRLLVL.

The chain has TRBV5-4 and TRBJ1-4; D is possibly TRBD1 (5 bases). The CDR3 length is 14 residues. Germline CDR1 reads SGHNT; CDR2 reads YYREEE (reference sequence). The ends were cut back, 4 bases at V and 7 bases at J, with 14 bases in the middle. The CDR3 DNA follows: TGTGCCAGCAGCCCGCAGGGTGCCAGTGAAAAACTGTTTTTT. Its translation: CASSPQGASEKLFF.

The V and J genes are TRBV4-1 and TRBJ2-1, with D possibly matching TRBD2 (6 bases). The CDR3 totals 13 residues. V shed 4 bases and J shed 14 bases, with 18 bases lying between them. Germline values: CDR1 MGHRA, CDR2 YSYEKL. The CDR3 region is CASSRQIGTPEFF. CDR3 nucleotides: TGCGCCAGCAGCCGGCAAATCGGGACTCCAGAGTTCTTC.

V is TRBV9 and J is TRBJ2-7, with TRBD2 as a possible D gene (5 bases). V lost 4 bases and J lost 5, with 16 bases in between. This CDR3 is built from 14 residues. CDR1 is SGDLS and CDR2 is YYNGEE in the germline V gene. The CDR3 nucleotides are TGTGCCAGCAGCCCTACCGGCGGGCCCCACGAGCAGTACTTC. This codes for CASSPTGGPHEQYF.

This chain's CDR3 is CASSSGTGVHEQFF. The CDR3 region has the DNA TGCGCCAGCAGCTCGGGGACAGGGGTCCATGAGCAGTTCTTC. V and J are TRBV5-1 and TRBJ2-1; 10 bases match TRBD1. CDR3 size: 14 residues. Germline trimming cut 3 bases from V and 8 bases from J; bases unmatched to any gene: 5. Germline CDR1 and CDR2: SGHRS and YFSETQ.

The sample holds one count of this clone. The chain is built from TRBV7-8 and TRBJ2-1; the D gene is possibly TRBD2 (6 bases). The CDR3 has 13 residues. Per germline, CDR1 SGHVS and CDR2 FQNEAQ. V lost 5 bases, J lost 8 bases, and 13 bases lay in between. The CDR3 sequence: CASSPGSPHEQFF. The CDR3 DNA reads as TGTGCCAGCAGCCCCGGGAGTCCCCATGAGCAGTTCTTC.

The V gene is TRBV24-1, the J gene TRBJ1-6; D is possibly TRBD1 (6 bases). V was clipped by 8 bases and J by 5 bases, with 9 bases between them. Germline V gene sequence: CDR1 KGHDR, CDR2 SFDVKD. This CDR3 is built from 13 residues. The chain's CDR3 is CATKGTNNSPLHF. DNA of the CDR3: TGTGCCACCAAAGGGACAAATAATTCACCCCTCCACTTT.

V gene TRBV6-5 combines with J gene TRBJ2-7; 10 nucleotides line up with TRBD2. Germline lookup yields CDR1 MNHEY and CDR2 SVGAGI. V lost 6 bases, J lost 2 bases, and 4 bases stayed unmatched. This CDR3 has 14 amino acids. This chain's CDR3 is CASSLSGGAYEQYF. CDR3 DNA sequence: TGTGCCAGCAGCCTAAGCGGGGGGGCCTACGAGCAGTACTTC.

V gene TRBV5-6 combines with J gene TRBJ2-7; D is uncertain. The V end was cut by 2 bases, the J end by 3 bases, with 0 bases between. The CDR3 loop spans 10 amino acids. Germline CDR1 SGHDT, CDR2 YYEEEE. The DNA of the CDR3 is TGTGCCAGCAGCTTCTACGAGCAGTACTTC. This codes for CASSFYEQYF.

The rearrangement links TRBV12-5 to TRBJ1-2; the D is unclear. The germline CDR1 and CDR2 sequences are LGHNT and FRNRAP. This CDR3 comprises 11 residues. Deletions cut 0 bases from V and 8 bases from J, with 4 bases between. CDR3: CASGLVWGYTF. The CDR3 coding sequence is TGTGCTAGTGGTTTGGTCTGGGGCTACACCTTC.

The rearrangement links TRBV6-5 to TRBJ1-2; D is ambiguous. Trimming left V 7 bases short and J 4 bases short, with 16 bases between. Germline V lookup: CDR1 MNHEY, CDR2 SVGAGI. This CDR3 is built from 14 residues. The CDR3 here is CASIQRAKIYGYTF. For the CDR3, the DNA is TGTGCCAGCATCCAGAGAGCCAAAATCTATGGCTACACCTTC.

This chain uses TRBV3-1 (or the pseudogene TRBV3-2) with TRBJ2-5, with D possibly being TRBD1 (7 bases). Trimming removed 1 base at V and 2 bases at J, with 11 bases between. The CDR3 contains 15 residues. Germline CDR1 LGHDT, CDR2 YNNKEL (reference sequence). The chain's CDR3 is CASSQVSGGQETQYF. The CDR3 coding sequence is TGTGCCAGCAGCCAAGTATCAGGGGGGCAAGAGACCCAGTACTTC.

The table lists this clone with a count of one. CDR3 amino acids: CASISKGSYQPQHF. DNA of the CDR3: TGTGCCAGCATTAGTAAGGGATCGTATCAGCCCCAGCATTTT. The rearrangement uses TRBV6-6 and TRBJ1-5, with D uncertain. The germline CDR1 and CDR2 sequences are MNHNY and SVGAGI (reference sequence). The CDR3 extends over 14 amino acids. V lost 7 bases and J 5 bases, leaving 15 bases between the germline ends.

The chain links TRBV19 to TRBJ2-7; D is possibly TRBD1 (6 bases). This CDR3 has 15 amino acids. The germline V gene encodes CDR1 LNHDA and CDR2 SQIVND (reference sequence). V was shortened by 5 bases and J by 3 bases, with 17 bases between the two germline ends. This CDR3 reads CASSLAQGTIYEQYF. The CDR3 DNA follows: TGTGCCAGTAGTTTAGCACAGGGAACTATCTACGAGCAGTACTTC.

The V gene is TRBV5-1, the J gene TRBJ2-7, with 10 bases fitting TRBD1. This CDR3 spans 17 amino acids. Germline V gene sequence: CDR1 SGHRS, CDR2 YFSETQ. With 5 bases clipped from V and 2 bases from J, the junction kept 13 bases outside the gene matches. CDR3: CASSPTGGAQDAYEQYF. In DNA, the CDR3 is TGCGCCAGCAGTCCGACAGGGGGCGCACAGGACGCCTACGAGCAGTACTTC.

This chain joins TRBV5-1 and TRBJ1-6; possible D gene TRBD1, 5 bases. CDR3 length: 15 amino acids. CDR1 is SGHRS and CDR2 is YFSETQ in the germline V gene. V dropped 4 bases and J dropped 3 bases, with 11 bases sitting between them. In DNA form, the CDR3 reads TGCGCCAGCAGCCAAACGGACAACTATAATTCACCCCTCCACTTT. Translating gives CASSQTDNYNSPLHF.

This clone was recorded a few times. The chain joins TRBV12-3 or TRBV12-4 to TRBJ1-4; D gene unclear. The V gene lost 3 bases and the J gene lost 5 bases, with 4 bases spanning the gap. This CDR3 is built from 12 residues. CDR3 amino acids: CASSFRNEKLFF. The CDR3 region has the DNA TGTGCCAGCAGTTTCAGAAATGAAAAACTGTTTTTT.

This chain uses TRBV5-8 with TRBJ2-2; either TRBD1 or TRBD2 may supply D (7 bases each). The CDR3 is 15 amino acids. Trimming pared 4 bases from V and 0 bases from J, leaving 10 bases between. Germline assignment: CDR1 SGHTS and CDR2 YDEGEE. CDR3 DNA: TGTGCCAGCAGCAGCGGGACAGCGAACACCGGGGAGCTGTTTTTT. It yields the protein CASSSGTANTGELFF.

V is TRBV24-1 and J is TRBJ2-3, with D hard to call. Germline CDR1 is KGHDR and CDR2 is SFDVKD. V gave up 0 bases and J gave up 5 bases, with 2 bases separating them. The CDR3 is 12 residues long. The CDR3 is CATSDLRDTQYF. As DNA, the CDR3 is TGTGCCACCAGTGATTTGAGAGATACGCAGTATTTT.